This TCR beta chain was retrieved from a study of T cell responses to AZD1222 COVID-19 vaccine. This clone was picked up one time. Its antigen is unidentified. Sequencing was performed with immunoSEQ multiplex PCR; in TCRdb, only in-frame clones are kept and a portion is missing. The sample holds around 100,000 clones, 92% seen once. Per germline, CDR1 LGHDT and CDR2 YNNKEL (reference sequence). Trimming took 8 bases from V and 2 from J, leaving 13 bases between them. The CDR3 consists of 14 residues. Study-wide results and caveats: Without day 14 samples, only post-peak T cell repertoires were studied. At 160-218 and 743-854, vaccine-associated CD4 TCRs were dominant, and they spanned spike. Unmutated variant regions are reportedly the target of nearly half of TCRs that are spike-specific. Females outnumbered males among donors, who were mostly white British; clonal diversity was possibly underestimated.

This TCR was recovered from an adult in good health. This sample comprised peripheral blood, obtained on day 0 of AZD1222 vaccination. The chain uses TRBV3-1 (or the pseudogene TRBV3-2) and TRBJ1-5; D ambiguous. CDR3 nucleotide sequence: TGTGCCAGCGGGGAGGAGATCGGCAATCAGCCCCAGCATTTT. This translates into CASGEEIGNQPQHF.